One and the same sample provided the 23 T cell receptor beta chains below, sequenced in a study of memory CD4+ T cells and cytomegalovirus serostatus. Single viable CD3+CD4+CD8-CD45RO+ cells were sorted as the memory CD4+ T cells. Produced via immunoSEQ multiplex PCR; TCRdb's table is partial and in-frame only. The profile shows 55,000 to 65,000 clones, about 81% of them singletons. Sequenced material: memory CD4+ T cells from blood. These receptors originate from an adult in good health and CMV-seronegative.

The chain links TRBV6-1 to TRBJ2-3, with a possible D match to TRBD2 (5 bases). This CDR3 region has 16 residues. Between the trimmed V and J ends, which lost 2 bases and 2 bases, there was a span of 14 bases. Germline-derived CDR1 and CDR2 are MNHNS and SASEGT. CDR3 protein: CASSERADWPTDTQYF. The CDR3 coding sequence is TGTGCCAGCAGTGAACGGGCGGACTGGCCCACAGATACGCAGTATTTT.

The chain uses TRBV11-1 and TRBJ2-1; 7 bases are a match to TRBD1. V dropped 5 bases and J dropped 0; count of bases not matched to a gene: 10. In germline, CDR1 is SGHAT, CDR2 FQDESV (reference sequence). The CDR3 has 17 residues. In DNA form, the CDR3 reads TGTGCCAGCAGCGCGGAACCAGGGGGAAGCTCCTACAATGAGCAGTTCTTC. Encoded protein: CASSAEPGGSSYNEQFF.

The rearrangement uses TRBV4-2 and TRBJ2-3, with unresolved D. From germline, CDR1 is LGHNA and CDR2 YNFKEQ. Between the trimmed V and J ends, which lost 0 bases and 6 bases, there was a span of 10 bases. CDR3 size: 14 residues. CDR3 loop: CASSQDKVSDTQYF. As DNA, the CDR3 is TGTGCCAGCAGCCAAGATAAGGTTTCTGATACGCAGTATTTT.

The table lists this clone with a few counts. V and J are TRBV10-3 and TRBJ1-2, with D tentatively TRBD1 (6 bases). V shed 2 bases and J shed 1 base, with 20 bases lying between them. CDR3 size: 18 residues. Germline-derived CDR1 and CDR2 are ENHRY and SYGVKD. Here the CDR3 DNA reads TGTGCCATCAGTGAGGATGGGGGCACGGGAGGTATTAACTATGGCTACACCTTC. This gives the protein CAISEDGGTGGINYGYTF.

The chain carries TRBV9 and TRBJ1-3, with D possibly being TRBD1 (5 bases). Per the germline V gene, CDR1 is SGDLS and CDR2 is YYNGEE. This CDR3 is built from 17 residues. Trimming removed 4 bases at V and 3 bases at J, with 20 bases between. The CDR3 reads CASSNHRVGDRGNTIYF. CDR3 bases: TGTGCCAGCAGCAACCACCGAGTCGGGGACCGTGGAAACACCATATATTTT.

The genes are TRBV27 and TRBJ2-5; D is possibly TRBD1 or TRBD2 (5 bases each). The DNA end lines up better with TRBJ2-7; the J call may be wrong. CDR3 length: 15 amino acids. Per germline, CDR1 MNHEY and CDR2 SMNVEV (reference sequence). The CDR3: CASSARDRPTTEQYF. In DNA, the CDR3 is TGTGCCAGCAGTGCCCGGGACCGCCCAACCACCGAGCAGTACTTC.

The rearrangement links TRBV4-2 to TRBJ1-5; 11 nucleotides agree with TRBD1. The germline V gene encodes CDR1 LGHNA and CDR2 YNFKEQ. This CDR3 is 15 amino acids long. V trimming: 1 base; J trimming: 5 bases; junction bases outside the gene matches: 1. In DNA, the CDR3 is TGTGCCAGCAGCCAAGGGGACAGGGGGGATCAGCCCCAGCATTTT. Translation gives CASSQGDRGDQPQHF.

This rearrangement joins TRBV19 to TRBJ2-7; 7 positions match TRBD1. The ends lost 8 bases at V and 3 bases at J; junction bases unmatched: 10. Germline assignment: CDR1 LNHDA and CDR2 SQIVND (reference sequence). This CDR3 has 14 amino acids. The CDR3 spells CASGDSPNFYEQYF. The CDR3 bases are TGTGCCAGTGGGGACAGCCCTAACTTCTACGAGCAGTACTTC.

The genes are TRBV10-3 and TRBJ2-5; 7 bases line up with TRBD1. Per the germline V gene, CDR1 is ENHRY and CDR2 is SYGVKD. The junction had 2 bases not matched to a gene; V was cut back by 6 bases and J by 1 base. This CDR3 has 13 residues. CDR3 loop: CAISGTAQETQYF. Written as DNA, the CDR3 is TGTGCCATCAGCGGGACAGCCCAAGAGACCCAGTACTTC.

V is TRBV4-1 and J is TRBJ2-5; D assignment may be TRBD1 or TRBD2 (5 bases each). The J call may be incorrect, as the DNA end agrees better with TRBJ2-7. Germline assignment: CDR1 MGHRA and CDR2 YSYEKL. The CDR3 length is 15 residues. The CDR3 bases are TGCGCCAGCAGCCAAGCTACGGGGCGGACCTACGAGCAGTACTTC. Its protein product is CASSQATGRTYEQYF.

For this clone: One end of the junction varies from germline; a read error may be responsible. The chain employs TRBV7-7 and TRBJ2-2; no reliable D call. The germline V gene has CDR1 SSHAT and CDR2 FNYEAQ (reference sequence). This CDR3 region has 12 residues. CDR3 nucleotide sequence: TGTGCTAGCAGCCCCCGCGGCGGGGAGCTGTTTTTT. This encodes CASSPRGGELFF.

The chain is built from TRBV2 and TRBJ1-4, with D perhaps TRBD1 (6 bases). CDR3 length equals 15 residues. In germline, CDR1 is SNHLY, CDR2 FYNNEI. Trimming removed 6 bases from V and 7 bases from J, with 18 bases in between. The CDR3 reads CASRLRGGGFEKLFF. For the CDR3, the DNA is TGTGCCAGCAGGCTCCGCGGAGGGGGGTTTGAAAAACTGTTTTTT.

This clone was detected once. This chain uses TRBV30 with TRBJ1-2; maybe TRBD1 (6 bases). The length of the CDR3 is 13 residues. Deletions cut 3 bases from V and 3 bases from J, with 11 bases between. Germline loops: CDR1 GTSNPN, CDR2 SVGIG (reference sequence). DNA for the CDR3: TGTGCCTGGAGGCTACAGGGACACTATGGCTACACCTTC. Translated: CAWRLQGHYGYTF.

The V gene is TRBV9, the J gene TRBJ1-5; 7 bases are shared with TRBD1. J was trimmed by 2 bases and V by 0 bases; bases with no gene match: 2. The CDR3 sequence is 15 residues long. Germline V gives CDR1 SGDLS, CDR2 YYNGEE. The chain's CDR3 is CASSVETGRNQPQHF. CDR3 sequence (DNA): TGTGCCAGCAGCGTAGAGACAGGGCGCAATCAGCCCCAGCATTTT.

V and J are TRBV27 and TRBJ2-1; 11 bases map to TRBD1. The CDR3 spans 15 residues. V gave up 6 bases and J gave up 3 bases; unmatched junction bases: 4. CDR1 MNHEY and CDR2 SMNVEV come from the germline V gene (reference sequence). The CDR3 protein is CASRAGTGGYNEQFF. In DNA, the CDR3 is TGTGCCAGCAGAGCCGGGACAGGGGGCTACAATGAGCAGTTCTTC.

This sequence joins TRBV27 and TRBJ2-1; D gene unclear. The germline V and J ends were trimmed by 4 bases and 6 bases, with 13 bases remaining between them. The CDR3 loop spans 14 amino acids. From germline, CDR1 is MNHEY and CDR2 SMNVEV (reference sequence). In DNA, the CDR3 is TGTGCCAGCAGTTCCGGACCGAAGCTCAATGAGCAGTTCTTC. It translates to CASSSGPKLNEQFF.

The chain employs TRBV7-2 and TRBJ1-1; no clear D gene. The V and J ends lost 1 base and 6 bases respectively, with 6 bases between them. Germline CDR1 is SGHTA and CDR2 is FQGNSA. The CDR3 totals 12 residues. CDR3 in amino acids: CASSLGWAEAFF. CDR3 in DNA: TGTGCCAGCAGCTTAGGGTGGGCTGAAGCTTTCTTT.

The V and J genes are TRBV2 and TRBJ1-1; 8 positions agree with TRBD1. CDR3 length equals 14 residues. CDR1 is SNHLY, CDR2 FYNNEI, per germline. The ends lost 5 bases at V and 2 bases at J; junction bases unmatched: 4. CDR3: CASSRTGINTEAFF. DNA of the CDR3: TGTGCCAGCAGTAGGACAGGGATTAACACTGAAGCTTTCTTT.

The chain employs TRBV2 and TRBJ1-5; D is possibly TRBD1 (5 bases). The CDR3 extends over 13 amino acids. V shed 3 bases and J shed 6 bases, with 9 bases lying between them. The germline gives CDR1 SNHLY, CDR2 FYNNEI. The CDR3 DNA reads as TGTGCCAGCAGTGAGGAAGGGGCTCAGCCCCAGCATTTT. Its protein product is CASSEEGAQPQHF.

This chain uses TRBV4-3 with TRBJ2-1, with a weak D call TRBD2 (7 bases). CDR3 size: 15 residues. Germline CDR1 is LGHNA and CDR2 is YSLEER. V dropped 1 base and J dropped 7 bases, with 14 bases sitting between them. CDR3 protein: CASSQGGGLKNEQFF. As DNA, the CDR3 is TGCGCCAGCAGCCAAGGGGGGGGGCTGAAAAATGAGCAGTTCTTC.

The chain uses TRBV7-2 and TRBJ2-5; D unclear. This CDR3 region has 15 residues. Per germline, CDR1 SGHTA and CDR2 FQGNSA. V was shortened by 4 bases and J by 2 bases, with 14 bases between the two germline ends. The CDR3 here is CASSSRLITQETQYF. In DNA, the CDR3 is TGTGCCAGCAGCTCTAGACTGATTACACAAGAGACCCAGTACTTC.

The chain joins TRBV18 to TRBJ2-5; D not resolved. The CDR3 runs 13 residues. Between the trimmed V and J ends, which lost 3 bases and 2 bases, there was a span of 7 bases. The V gene's germline CDR1 is KGHSH and CDR2 LQKENI. The CDR3 nucleotides read TGTGCCAGCTCACCGCCAATTCAAGAGACCCAGTACTTC. Amino acid sequence: CASSPPIQETQYF.

This chain links TRBV27 with TRBJ1-6; a possible D gene is TRBD1 (5 bases). Trimming pared 6 bases from V and 4 bases from J, leaving 16 bases between. The germline CDR1 and CDR2 sequences are MNHEY and SMNVEV (reference sequence). CDR3 length equals 16 residues. CDR3 bases: TGTGCCAGCAGGGTGTCCGGGACGGCGTATAATTCACCCCTCCACTTT. Translating it yields CASRVSGTAYNSPLHF.